The next 19 T cell receptor beta chains were all read from a single sample in a study of OX40 agonist ivuxolimab in advanced cancers. Sequenced by immunoSEQ multiplex PCR; TCRdb stores in-frame clones only, minus some. Here the sample spans tens of thousands of clones, approximately 80% being singletons. This specimen consisted of CD4+ or CD8+ T cells sorted from blood, obtained in a trial of the OX40 agonist ivuxolimab. These receptors were obtained from an adult with an advanced solid tumor such as melanoma, head and neck, liver or kidney cancer.

The J gene is TRBJ2-7, the V gene TRBV29-1, with 9 bases fitting TRBD1. Germline CDR1 SQVTM, CDR2 ANQGSEA. Trimming removed 3 bases from V and 4 bases from J; junction bases left unmatched: 10. The length of the CDR3 is 15 residues. CDR3 residues: CSVDSATGGLYEQYF. CDR3 DNA sequence: TGCAGCGTTGATAGCGCGACAGGGGGTCTTTACGAGCAGTACTTC.

This chain joins TRBV4-3 and TRBJ2-6; unclear D gene. V was shortened by 0 bases and J by 0 bases, with 15 bases between the two germline ends. Germline CDR1 and CDR2: LGHNA and YSLEER. The length of the CDR3 is 19 residues. CDR3 bases: TGCGCCAGCAGCCAAGAATTCGCACGGGCTTTCTCTGGGGCCAACGTCCTGACTTTC. Translation: CASSQEFARAFSGANVLTF.

The chain carries TRBV27 and TRBJ2-2; 7 nucleotides line up with TRBD1. Looked up from germline, CDR1 is MNHEY and CDR2 is SMNVEV (reference sequence). Trimming removed 7 bases from V and 0 bases from J; junction bases left unmatched: 5. This CDR3 is 15 amino acids long. The CDR3 DNA is TGTGCCAGCACCAAGGGGGCCTCGAACACCGGGGAGCTGTTTTTT. This sequence encodes CASTKGASNTGELFF.

This clone appeared once. The chain links TRBV6-5 to TRBJ1-5, with D possibly matching TRBD1 (5 bases). Germline CDR1 is MNHEY and CDR2 is SVGAGI. The CDR3 has 16 amino acids. V shed 0 bases and J shed 3 bases, with 12 bases lying between them. The CDR3 coding sequence is TGTGCCAGCAGTTACTCGCACAGGTTGGCCAATCAGCCCCAGCATTTT. Its protein is CASSYSHRLANQPQHF.

Only a few counts were recorded for this clone. The V and J genes are TRBV18 and TRBJ2-7, with TRBD1 matching 7 bases. Germline-derived CDR1 and CDR2 are KGHSH and LQKENI. V shed 3 bases and J 2 bases; nucleotides not matched to a gene: 4. The CDR3 is 14 amino acids. The CDR3 DNA is TGTGCCAGCTCACCGCCGGGACAGACCTACGAGCAGTACTTC. Its translation: CASSPPGQTYEQYF. Full variable domain (remainder filled in from reference TRBV18 and TRBJ2-7): NAGVMQNPRHLVRRRGQEARLRCSPMKGHSHVYWYRQLPEEGLKFMVYLQKENIIDESGMPKERFSAEFPKEGPSILRIQQVVRGDSAAYFCASSPPGQTYEQYFGPGTRLTVT.

CDR3 region: CASSLGPGGLYNEQFF. CDR3 bases: TGTGCCAGCAGCTTAGGCCCCGGAGGTCTTTACAATGAGCAGTTCTTC. This sequence joins TRBV7-6 and TRBJ2-1; perhaps TRBD2 as D (5 bases). This CDR3 has 16 amino acids. Germline CDR1 and CDR2: SGHVS and FNYEAQ. Trimming took off 1 base at V and 4 bases at J, with 14 bases between the two ends.

The chain joins TRBV6-1 to TRBJ1-4; D is uncertain. The V and J ends lost 6 bases and 12 bases respectively, with 20 bases between them. Germline CDR1 MNHNS, CDR2 SASEGT. The CDR3 extends over 14 amino acids. The CDR3 bases are TGTGCCAGCAGCACGCACACAGAGAGAAAGGAACTGTTTTTT. Translating gives CASSTHTERKELFF.

The rearrangement joins TRBV11-3 to TRBJ2-3; 10 bases align to TRBD2. This CDR3 spans 16 amino acids. Losses at the gene ends were 5 bases for V and 8 bases for J; bases not matched to a gene: 13. Germline V CDR1 and CDR2: SGHNT, YENEEA. CDR3 nucleotide sequence: TGTGCCAGCAGCGCTGGGACTAGCGAGCGGTTTGGTACGCAGTATTTT. Translation gives CASSAGTSERFGTQYF.

This chain joins TRBV7-3 and TRBJ2-1; no definite D call. CDR1 SGHTA and CDR2 FQGTGA come from the germline V gene. The CDR3 extends over 13 amino acids. V lost 1 base, J lost 4 bases, and 5 bases lay in between. In nucleotides, the CDR3 is TGTGCCAGCAGCTTAATGAGATACAATGAGCAGTTCTTC. Translation: CASSLMRYNEQFF.

V gene TRBV19 combines with J gene TRBJ1-4; D is perhaps TRBD1 (5 bases). Trimming took 7 bases from V and 2 from J, leaving 8 bases between them. CDR1 LNHDA and CDR2 SQIVND come from the germline V gene (reference sequence). The CDR3 has 13 amino acids. This chain's CDR3 is CASKKGTNEKLFF. The CDR3 DNA follows: TGTGCCAGTAAAAAGGGGACTAATGAAAAACTGTTTTTT.

V is TRBV6-6 and J is TRBJ2-7; D may be TRBD2 (5 bases). This CDR3 comprises 14 residues. The germline V gene has CDR1 MNHNY and CDR2 SVGAGI (reference sequence). The germline V and J ends were trimmed by 6 bases and 0 bases, with 12 bases remaining between them. The CDR3 here is CASSLDGNSYEQYF. The DNA of the CDR3 is TGTGCCAGCAGCCTGGACGGGAACTCCTACGAGCAGTACTTC.

CDR3 sequence reads: CASSVDQNTEAFF. The CDR3 nucleotides read TGCGCCAGCAGCGTAGACCAGAACACTGAAGCTTTCTTT. The chain carries TRBV5-1 and TRBJ1-1; D remains ambiguous. This CDR3 spans 13 amino acids. V lost 4 bases to trimming and J lost 1 base, with 8 bases between them. CDR1 is SGHRS, CDR2 YFSETQ, per germline.

The V and J genes are TRBV5-1 and TRBJ2-2; D is undetermined. The CDR3 has 16 amino acids. Trimming stripped 0 bases from V and 3 bases from J, with 12 bases between. CDR1 SGHRS and CDR2 YFSETQ come from the germline V gene. The DNA of the CDR3 is TGCGCCAGCAGCTTGGGTTTAGCCCAGGACACCGGGGAGCTGTTTTTT. Translated: CASSLGLAQDTGELFF.

The chain combines TRBV18 with TRBJ2-5, with D possibly TRBD2 on 6 matching bases. Trimming cost V 6 bases and J 1 base, with 12 bases left between them. The CDR3 is made up of 14 amino acids. From germline, CDR1 is KGHSH and CDR2 LQKENI. The DNA for the CDR3 is TGTGCCAGCTCGCTCGCGGGGTCCCAAGAGACCCAGTACTTC. Translated, it gives CASSLAGSQETQYF.

Only one count was recorded for this clone. V is TRBV28 and J is TRBJ2-5; D call uncertain. The J call could be wrong; TRBJ2-7 is a better fit for the DNA end. This CDR3 is built from 12 residues. Per the germline V gene, CDR1 is MDHEN and CDR2 is SYDVKM. The CDR3 sequence is CASSLGLGEQYF. The CDR3 nucleotides read TGTGCCAGCAGTTTAGGATTAGGCGAGCAGTACTTC.

The CDR3 nucleotides are TGTGCCAGCATGGAGCCTTGGACAGTTTCTGGCTACACCTTC. It is translated as CASMEPWTVSGYTF. The J gene is TRBJ1-2, the V gene TRBV2, with D tentatively TRBD1 (6 bases). The V gene lost 7 bases and the J gene lost 7 bases, with 19 bases spanning the gap. Germline values: CDR1 SNHLY, CDR2 FYNNEI. This CDR3 region has 14 residues.

There are a few counts of this clone. The V gene is TRBV2, the J gene TRBJ1-2, with a possible D match to TRBD1 (5 bases). The CDR3 length is 14 residues. V was clipped by 2 bases and J by 8 bases, with 15 bases between them. Looked up from germline, CDR1 is SNHLY and CDR2 is FYNNEI. The CDR3 reads CASSEQALGRGYTF. CDR3 in DNA: TGTGCCAGCAGTGAACAGGCTTTGGGACGGGGCTACACCTTC.

This clone has a handful of counts. This sequence joins TRBV28 and TRBJ1-5; maybe TRBD1 (5 bases). Germline-derived CDR1 and CDR2 are MDHEN and SYDVKM. This CDR3 spans 16 amino acids. V was cut by 2 bases and J by 3 bases, with 14 bases left in between. The CDR3 spells CASSLVLGDFNQPQHF. CDR3 in DNA: TGTGCCAGCAGTTTAGTCCTAGGGGACTTCAATCAGCCCCAGCATTTT.

The rearrangement joins TRBV30 to TRBJ1-3, with unresolved D. The CDR3 has 14 amino acids. V was clipped by 3 bases and J by 3 bases, with 12 bases between them. Germline CDR1 is GTSNPN and CDR2 is SVGIG (reference sequence). In DNA, the CDR3 is TGTGCCTGGAGCCAGGTTTCCTTTGGAAACACCATATATTTT. This codes for CAWSQVSFGNTIYF.